A selection of T cell receptor beta chains follows, all from one sample in a study of T-cell reconstitution after alpha-beta-depleted transplantation in children. TCRdb reprocessed the PCR reads via MiXCR and lists one record per CDR3 protein. The sample yields about 980,000 distinct CDR3 sequences, less than 30% seen once. The sequencing used PBMCs, mostly from graft donor cells, collected 360 days after TCRalphabeta/CD19-depleted stem cell transplant. Source of these receptors: a boy less than two years old who had a stem cell transplant for SCID, so the T cells may come from the graft donor. CDR3s include the opening cysteine and the closing phenylalanine or tryptophan. D genes are given only for firm matches. Only some rows state a clone size, as once, few, many or a class for expanded clones.

CDR3nt	CDR3aa	d_gene	abundance	j_gene	v_gene
TGCAGTGCTATTGGTCGGGAGAACACTGAAGCTTTCTTT	CSAIGRENTEAFF	-	few	TRBJ1-1	TRBV20-1
TGCAGTGCTAGAGATCTCCAATTACCAGAGACCCAGTACTTC	CSARDLQLPETQYF	-	few	TRBJ2-5	TRBV20-1
TGCGCCAGCAGCCTGGGCCTAGCCCCAAGATACAATGAGCAGTTCTTC	CASSLGLAPRYNEQFF	-	-	TRBJ2-1	TRBV4-3
TGCAGTGCTAACGGGGCCGTCAGGACCGCTGGGGCCAACGTCCTGACTTTC	CSANGAVRTAGANVLTF	-	-	TRBJ2-6	TRBV20-1
TGTGCCAGCAGCTTCGGGCTGGTAAGAACTGAAGCTTTCTTT	CASSFGLVRTEAFF	-	-	TRBJ1-1	TRBV7-9
TGTGCCAGCAGCTTAACAGGGAGCAACACCATATATTTT	CASSLTGSNTIYF	-	-	TRBJ1-3	TRBV7-2
TGCGCCAGCAGCCTCCCGGACAGGGACTACAATGAGCAGTTCTTC	CASSLPDRDYNEQFF	TRBD1	-	TRBJ2-1	TRBV4-1
TGCGCCAGCAGCTTGGAAATAGCGGGGGACAATGAGCAGTTCTTC	CASSLEIAGDNEQFF	TRBD2	few	TRBJ2-1	TRBV5-1
TGTGCCAGCAGCTCACCCCTGGGACTGTTGAACACTGAAGCTTTCTTT	CASSSPLGLLNTEAFF	-	few	TRBJ1-1	TRBV7-9
TGTGCCAGCAGCCGCCCCGGGCAGGGAGGCTATGGCTACACCTTC	CASSRPGQGGYGYTF	-	few	TRBJ1-2	TRBV3-1
TGTGCCACCAGTGATATGGGACTAGCGACCCCGGGGGGGCAGTTCTTC	CATSDMGLATPGGQFF	TRBD2	-	TRBJ2-1	TRBV24-1
TGTGCCAGCAGCCCTCCCCCGTTTGGGGGGGGGACCTACAATGAGCAGTTCTTC	CASSPPPFGGGTYNEQFF	TRBD2	-	TRBJ2-1	TRBV5-6
TGTGCCATCAGTGAGTGGCGAGCTGGGTTTGAGCAGTTCTTC	CAISEWRAGFEQFF	-	few	TRBJ2-1	TRBV10-3
TGCGCCAGCAGCCCCAGACGAGCAACTAATGAAAAACTGTTTTTT	CASSPRRATNEKLFF	-	-	TRBJ1-4	TRBV4-3
TGTGCCAGCAGTCTACGACGACCCTTCTACGAGCAGTACTTC	CASSLRRPFYEQYF	-	few	TRBJ2-7	TRBV12-3/TRBV12-4
TGTGCCAGCTCACCCTCATCCCATGGGGGCTACACCTTC	CASSPSSHGGYTF	-	few	TRBJ1-2	TRBV18
TGCGCCAGCACTCACACATTCAGGGGGCTTGGGGCCAAAAACATTCAGTACTTC	CASTHTFRGLGAKNIQYF	TRBD1	-	TRBJ2-4	TRBV4-3
TGCGCCAGCAGCCAACCCGGGACAGGGGCCTACAATGAGCAGTTCTTC	CASSQPGTGAYNEQFF	TRBD1	once	TRBJ2-1	TRBV4-1
TGTGCCAGCAGCTTGGTTGCGGGAACTCCCCCCTACGAGCAGTACTTC	CASSLVAGTPPYEQYF	-	few	TRBJ2-7	TRBV5-5
TGTGCCAGCAGTTACTCGATTGGGCTTATGAACACTGAAGCTTTCTTT	CASSYSIGLMNTEAFF	-	few	TRBJ1-1	TRBV6-5
TGTGCCAGCAGCTTAGCGGCAGGGACAGCATACGAGCAGTACTTC	CASSLAAGTAYEQYF	TRBD1	few	TRBJ2-7	TRBV7-2
TGCAGTGCTACAGGGTTGATGGAGACCCAGTACTTC	CSATGLMETQYF	-	-	TRBJ2-5	TRBV20-1
TGTGCCAGCAGTTTAAATGGACAGTTCACTGAAGCTTTCTTT	CASSLNGQFTEAFF	-	-	TRBJ1-1	TRBV27
TGTGCCAGAAAAACGGGGGCGGGGGAGACCCAGTACTTC	CARKTGAGETQYF	-	few	TRBJ2-5	TRBV2
TGTGCCAGCAGTTACTCGAGACGGATACCATACAATGAGCAGTTCTTC	CASSYSRRIPYNEQFF	-	-	TRBJ2-1	TRBV6-5
TGCAGCGTTGAAGATCTAAGGAGGGGGGTAACCGGGGAGCTGTTTTTT	CSVEDLRRGVTGELFF	-	-	TRBJ2-2	TRBV29-1
TGCGCCAGCAGCTTGGGCTGGACAGTTTCCTACGAGCAGTACTTC	CASSLGWTVSYEQYF	-	-	TRBJ2-7	TRBV5-1
TGTGCCAGCAGTTTACGTACAGGCAGATACTCCTACAATGAGCAGTTCTTC	CASSLRTGRYSYNEQFF	-	-	TRBJ2-1	TRBV28
TGCGCCAGCAGCCAAGTACTGGAACGTCCCCCAGATACGCAGTATTTT	CASSQVLERPPDTQYF	-	-	TRBJ2-3	TRBV4-1
TGTGCCAGCAGCTTAGCGTACGGGGGGCCCAAAAACATTCAGTACTTC	CASSLAYGGPKNIQYF	-	-	TRBJ2-4	TRBV7-2
TGCGCCAGCAGCCAAGATCGGGGAATCGGGGAGCTGTTTTTT	CASSQDRGIGELFF	-	-	TRBJ2-2	TRBV4-3
TGTGCCAGCAGCTTATCAGGTCCCCCGGGACAGGGCCACGAGCAGTACTTC	CASSLSGPPGQGHEQYF	TRBD1	few	TRBJ2-7	TRBV7-2